Listed below are T cell receptor beta chains from one sample, sequenced in a study of T cell responses to AZD1222 COVID-19 vaccine. Using immunoSEQ multiplex PCR, the repertoire was profiled, and TCRdb retains in-frame clones only, with some absent. The sample includes 150,000 to 180,000 clones, around nine tenths of them seen just once. The sequencing here drew on peripheral blood, taken 28 days after the second AZD1222 dose. These receptors were obtained from an adult who received the AZD1222 COVID-19 vaccine. Both conserved end residues are part of each CDR3. The order of the fields is CDR3 length, V gene, D gene, clone size, J gene, CDR3 protein, CDR3 DNA. D genes are given only for firm matches. Only some rows state a clone size, as once, few, many or a class for expanded clones.

CDR3 length: 10
V gene: TRBV6-5
D gene: TRBD1
clone size: -
J gene: TRBJ1-2
CDR3 protein: CATHRGGYTF
CDR3 DNA: TGTGCCACCCACAGGGGAGGCTACACCTTC

CDR3 length: 15
V gene: TRBV19
D gene: -
clone size: -
J gene: TRBJ2-7
CDR3 protein: CASSIRTISSYEQYF
CDR3 DNA: TGTGCCAGTAGTATTCGAACAATCAGCTCCTACGAGCAGTACTTC

CDR3 length: 13
V gene: TRBV6-5
D gene: -
clone size: -
J gene: TRBJ1-1
CDR3 protein: CASSYEVHTEAFF
CDR3 DNA: TGTGCCAGCAGTTACGAGGTCCACACTGAAGCTTTCTTT

CDR3 length: 14
V gene: TRBV5-1
D gene: -
clone size: -
J gene: TRBJ1-6
CDR3 protein: CASSLADYNSPLHF
CDR3 DNA: TGCGCCAGCAGCTTAGCCGATTATAATTCACCCCTCCACTTT

CDR3 length: 10
V gene: TRBV20-1
D gene: -
clone size: -
J gene: TRBJ1-2
CDR3 protein: CSAGDDGYTF
CDR3 DNA: TGCAGTGCTGGGGACGACGGCTACACCTTC

CDR3 length: 18
V gene: TRBV2
D gene: TRBD2
clone size: -
J gene: TRBJ2-2
CDR3 protein: CAIPPRPLTSRDAGELFF
CDR3 DNA: TGTGCCATCCCACCGCGGCCCCTGACTAGCCGGGATGCCGGGGAGCTGTTTTTT

CDR3 length: 15
V gene: TRBV6-2/TRBV6-3
D gene: -
clone size: -
J gene: TRBJ1-1
CDR3 protein: CASSQDSGANTEAFF
CDR3 DNA: TGTGCCAGCAGTCAGGACAGTGGAGCAAACACTGAAGCTTTCTTT

CDR3 length: 13
V gene: TRBV2
D gene: -
clone size: -
J gene: TRBJ2-5
CDR3 protein: CATFHSYQETQYF
CDR3 DNA: TGTGCCACCTTTCACTCGTACCAAGAGACCCAGTACTTC

CDR3 length: 14
V gene: TRBV18
D gene: -
clone size: -
J gene: TRBJ1-5
CDR3 protein: CASSPNVGNQPQHF
CDR3 DNA: TGTGCCAGCTCACCTAACGTAGGGAATCAGCCCCAGCATTTT

CDR3 length: 13
V gene: TRBV24-1
D gene: TRBD1
clone size: -
J gene: TRBJ2-2
CDR3 protein: CASRQGSGGELFF
CDR3 DNA: TGTGCCAGCCGACAGGGGTCGGGCGGGGAGCTGTTTTTT

CDR3 length: 14
V gene: TRBV9
D gene: -
clone size: -
J gene: TRBJ1-1
CDR3 protein: CASSVEPGNTEAFF
CDR3 DNA: TGTGCCAGCAGCGTAGAACCGGGGAACACTGAAGCTTTCTTT

CDR3 length: 15
V gene: TRBV7-8
D gene: -
clone size: -
J gene: TRBJ1-2
CDR3 protein: CASSLDYSSVYGYTF
CDR3 DNA: TGTGCCAGCAGCTTAGATTACAGCTCAGTCTATGGCTACACCTTC

CDR3 length: 14
V gene: TRBV7-2
D gene: TRBD1
clone size: -
J gene: TRBJ2-7
CDR3 protein: CASSFRDRRNEQYF
CDR3 DNA: TGTGCCAGCAGCTTCCGGGACAGGAGGAACGAGCAGTACTTC

CDR3 length: 14
V gene: TRBV15
D gene: -
clone size: -
J gene: TRBJ1-2
CDR3 protein: CATSRERGNYGYTF
CDR3 DNA: TGTGCCACCAGCAGGGAGAGGGGGAACTATGGCTACACCTTC

CDR3 length: 14
V gene: TRBV24-1
D gene: -
clone size: -
J gene: TRBJ2-5
CDR3 protein: CATSDYTREETQYF
CDR3 DNA: TGTGCCACCAGTGACTATACTAGGGAAGAGACCCAGTACTTC

CDR3 length: 15
V gene: TRBV3-1/TRBV3-2
D gene: -
clone size: once
J gene: TRBJ1-1
CDR3 protein: CASSQDLAGNTEAFF
CDR3 DNA: TGTGCCAGCAGCCAAGATCTGGCAGGAAACACTGAAGCTTTCTTT

CDR3 length: 14
V gene: TRBV14
D gene: -
clone size: -
J gene: TRBJ2-3
CDR3 protein: CASSQGQKRNTQYF
CDR3 DNA: TGTGCCAGCAGCCAAGGCCAGAAGCGAAATACGCAGTATTTT

CDR3 length: 15
V gene: TRBV4-2
D gene: TRBD2
clone size: -
J gene: TRBJ2-1
CDR3 protein: CASSQVMGGYNEQFF
CDR3 DNA: TGTGCCAGCAGCCAAGTGATGGGGGGGTACAATGAGCAGTTCTTC

CDR3 length: 14
V gene: TRBV28
D gene: TRBD1
clone size: -
J gene: TRBJ1-2
CDR3 protein: CASSSGGAGYGYTF
CDR3 DNA: TGTGCCAGCAGTTCAGGGGGCGCGGGCTATGGCTACACCTTC

CDR3 length: 14
V gene: TRBV4-1
D gene: -
clone size: -
J gene: TRBJ1-5
CDR3 protein: CASSPADSNQPQHF
CDR3 DNA: TGCGCCAGCAGCCCCGCCGATAGCAATCAGCCCCAGCATTTT

CDR3 length: 13
V gene: TRBV12-3/TRBV12-4
D gene: -
clone size: -
J gene: TRBJ1-1
CDR3 protein: CASSPSGDTEAFF
CDR3 DNA: TGTGCCAGCAGTCCTTCTGGGGACACTGAAGCTTTCTTT

CDR3 length: 12
V gene: TRBV25-1
D gene: -
clone size: -
J gene: TRBJ2-7
CDR3 protein: CASSVGFYEQYF
CDR3 DNA: TGTGCCAGCAGTGTGGGATTCTACGAGCAGTACTTC

CDR3 length: 16
V gene: TRBV5-1
D gene: TRBD2
clone size: -
J gene: TRBJ2-2
CDR3 protein: CASSLGGLETTGELFF
CDR3 DNA: TGCGCCAGCAGCTTGGGGGGACTAGAGACCACCGGGGAGCTGTTTTTT